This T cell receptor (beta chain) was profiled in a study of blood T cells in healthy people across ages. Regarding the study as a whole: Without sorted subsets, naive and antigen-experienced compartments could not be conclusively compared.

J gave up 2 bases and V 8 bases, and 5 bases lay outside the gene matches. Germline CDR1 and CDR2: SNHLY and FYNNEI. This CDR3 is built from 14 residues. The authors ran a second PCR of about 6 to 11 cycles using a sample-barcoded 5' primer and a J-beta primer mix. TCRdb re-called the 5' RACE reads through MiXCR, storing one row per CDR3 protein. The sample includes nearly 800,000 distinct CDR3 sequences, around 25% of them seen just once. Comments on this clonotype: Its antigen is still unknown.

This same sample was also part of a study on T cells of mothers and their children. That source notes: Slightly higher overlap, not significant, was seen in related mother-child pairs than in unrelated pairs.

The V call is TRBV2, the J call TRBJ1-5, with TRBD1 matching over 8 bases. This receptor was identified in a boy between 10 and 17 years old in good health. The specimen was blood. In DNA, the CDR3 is TGTGCCAGCGGACAGGGCCGTGGCAATCAGCCCCAGCATTTT. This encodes CASGQGRGNQPQHF.